The rows below give T cell receptor beta chains drawn from one sample of a study of early T cells in non-severe SARS-CoV-2 infection. TCRdb re-called the 5' RACE reads through MiXCR, storing one row per CDR3 protein. Of 75,000 to 100,000 distinct CDR3 sequences in the sample, around 14% were seen once. The sequencing sample was made of whole blood. These receptors came from an adult who was a healthcare worker with PCR-confirmed SARS-CoV-2 infection or an uninfected control (not recorded which). Both conserved end residues are part of each CDR3. Each record gives: V gene, clone size, CDR3 length, J gene, D gene, CDR3 protein, CDR3 DNA. The D gene is left open where the match is weak. Part of the rows lack a size; the others show once, few, many or a class for expanded clones.

TRBV6-5	few	13	TRBJ1-2	TRBD1	CASSYSGDSGLTF	TGTGCCAGCAGTTACTCCGGGGACAGCGGTCTCACCTTC
TRBV5-6	many	15	TRBJ2-6	-	CASRSYQPGANVLTF	TGTGCCAGCAGAAGCTACCAGCCTGGGGCCAACGTCCTGACTTTC
TRBV9	few	13	TRBJ1-3	-	CASSVSPGNTIYF	TGTGCCAGCAGCGTATCTCCTGGAAACACCATATATTTT
TRBV28	-	10	TRBJ1-1	-	CASKGTEAFF	TGTGCCAGCAAAGGCACTGAAGCTTTCTTT
TRBV20-1	few	15	TRBJ2-1	-	CSASLELAPNNEQFF	TGCAGTGCTAGTCTGGAACTAGCTCCTAACAATGAGCAGTTCTTC
TRBV29-1	many	13	TRBJ2-7	-	CSVERGGFGEQYF	TGCAGCGTTGAACGGGGCGGGTTCGGGGAGCAGTACTTC
TRBV19	-	17	TRBJ2-2	-	CASSKVREVGFTGELFF	TGTGCCAGTAGTAAGGTCAGGGAAGTTGGTTTCACCGGGGAGCTGTTTTTT
TRBV27	few	13	TRBJ2-4	-	CASSPRDNDIQYF	TGTGCCAGCAGTCCGAGGGACAACGACATTCAGTACTTC
TRBV9	many	15	TRBJ2-7	TRBD1	CASSEGTGSVYEQYF	TGTGCCAGCAGCGAAGGGACAGGGTCGGTTTACGAGCAGTACTTC
TRBV4-1	-	17	TRBJ2-3	TRBD2	CASSHIGLAGGADTQYF	TGCGCCAGCAGTCATATCGGACTAGCGGGAGGCGCAGATACGCAGTATTTT
TRBV9	-	13	TRBJ2-5	-	CASSVGGWETQYF	TGTGCCAGCAGCGTAGGCGGGTGGGAGACCCAGTACTTC